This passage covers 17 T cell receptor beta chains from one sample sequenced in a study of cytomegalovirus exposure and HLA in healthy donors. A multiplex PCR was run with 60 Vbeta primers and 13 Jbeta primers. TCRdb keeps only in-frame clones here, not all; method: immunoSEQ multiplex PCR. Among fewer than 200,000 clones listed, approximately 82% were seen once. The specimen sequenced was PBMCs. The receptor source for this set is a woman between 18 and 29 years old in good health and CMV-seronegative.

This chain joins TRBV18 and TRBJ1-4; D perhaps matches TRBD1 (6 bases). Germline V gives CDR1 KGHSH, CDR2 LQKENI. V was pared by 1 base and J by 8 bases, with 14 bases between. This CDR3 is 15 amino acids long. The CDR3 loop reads CASSPQGRDKEKLFF. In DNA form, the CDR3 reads TGTGCCAGCTCACCACAGGGACGGGACAAGGAAAAACTGTTTTTT.

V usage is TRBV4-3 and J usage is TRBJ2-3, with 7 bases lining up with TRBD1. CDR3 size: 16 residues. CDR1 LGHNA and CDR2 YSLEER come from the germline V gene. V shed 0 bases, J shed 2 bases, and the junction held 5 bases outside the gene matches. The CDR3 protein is CASSQDSGGFTDTQYF. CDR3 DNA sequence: TGCGCCAGCAGCCAAGATTCAGGGGGATTCACAGATACGCAGTATTTT.

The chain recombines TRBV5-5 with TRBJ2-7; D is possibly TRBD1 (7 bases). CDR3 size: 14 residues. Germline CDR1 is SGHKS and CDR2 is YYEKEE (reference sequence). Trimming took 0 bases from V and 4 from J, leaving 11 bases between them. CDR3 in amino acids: CASSLAAGGYEQYF. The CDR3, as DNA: TGTGCCAGCAGCTTGGCGGCAGGGGGGTACGAGCAGTACTTC.

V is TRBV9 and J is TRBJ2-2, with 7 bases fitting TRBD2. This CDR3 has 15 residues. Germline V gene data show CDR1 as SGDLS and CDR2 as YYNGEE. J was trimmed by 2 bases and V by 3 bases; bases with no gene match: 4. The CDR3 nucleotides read TGTGCCAGCAGCGCTGGGGGGGGAAACACCGGGGAGCTGTTTTTT. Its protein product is CASSAGGGNTGELFF.

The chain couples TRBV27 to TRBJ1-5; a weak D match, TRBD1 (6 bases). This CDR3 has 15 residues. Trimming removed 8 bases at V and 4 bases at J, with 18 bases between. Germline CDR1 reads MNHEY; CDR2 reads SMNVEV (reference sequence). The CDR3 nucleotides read TGTGCCAGCGGCTCGTGGGGGGGGCAGAATCAGCCCCAGCATTTT. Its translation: CASGSWGGQNQPQHF.

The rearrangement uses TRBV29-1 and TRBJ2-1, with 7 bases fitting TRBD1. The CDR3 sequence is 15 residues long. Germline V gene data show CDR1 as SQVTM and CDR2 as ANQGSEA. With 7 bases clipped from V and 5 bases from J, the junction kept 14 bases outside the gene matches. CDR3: CSARTTGNTNNEQFF. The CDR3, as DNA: TGCAGCGCTCGAACGACAGGGAATACTAACAATGAGCAGTTCTTC.

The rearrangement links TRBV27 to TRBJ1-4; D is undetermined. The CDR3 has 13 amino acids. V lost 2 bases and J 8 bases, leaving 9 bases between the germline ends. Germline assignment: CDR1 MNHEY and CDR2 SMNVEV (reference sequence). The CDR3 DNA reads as TGTGCCAGCAGTTTAATACAGCAGGAAAAACTGTTTTTT. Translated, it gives CASSLIQQEKLFF.

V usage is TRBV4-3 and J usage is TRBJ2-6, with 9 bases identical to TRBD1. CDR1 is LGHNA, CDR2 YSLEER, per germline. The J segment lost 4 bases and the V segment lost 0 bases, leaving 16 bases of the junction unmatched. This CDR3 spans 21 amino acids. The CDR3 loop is CASSQDPNKDRGVTGANVLTF. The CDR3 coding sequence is TGCGCCAGCAGCCAAGATCCAAACAAGGACAGGGGAGTTACCGGGGCCAACGTCCTGACTTTC.

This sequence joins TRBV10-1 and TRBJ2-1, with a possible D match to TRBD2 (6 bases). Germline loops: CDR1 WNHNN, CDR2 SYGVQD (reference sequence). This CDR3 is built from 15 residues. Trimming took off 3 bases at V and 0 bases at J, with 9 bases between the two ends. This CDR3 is CASSDRGSSYNEQFF. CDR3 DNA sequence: TGCGCCAGCAGTGACCGGGGGAGCTCCTACAATGAGCAGTTCTTC.

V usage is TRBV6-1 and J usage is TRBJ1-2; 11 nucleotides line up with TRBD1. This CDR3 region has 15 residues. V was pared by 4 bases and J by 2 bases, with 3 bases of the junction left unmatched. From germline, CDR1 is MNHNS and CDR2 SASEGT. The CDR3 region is CASSAGTGGNYGYTF. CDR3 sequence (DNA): TGTGCCAGCAGTGCCGGGACAGGGGGAAACTATGGCTACACCTTC.

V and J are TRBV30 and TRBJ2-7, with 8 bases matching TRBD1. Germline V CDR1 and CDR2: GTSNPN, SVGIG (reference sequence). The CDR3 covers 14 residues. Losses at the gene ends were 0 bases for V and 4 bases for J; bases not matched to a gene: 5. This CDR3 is CAWSVSGGPYEQYV. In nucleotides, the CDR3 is TGTGCCTGGAGTGTGTCAGGGGGCCCGTACGAGCAGTACGTC.

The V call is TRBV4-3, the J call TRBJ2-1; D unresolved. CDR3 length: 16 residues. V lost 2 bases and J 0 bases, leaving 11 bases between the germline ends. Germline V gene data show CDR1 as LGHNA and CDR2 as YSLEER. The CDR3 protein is CASSQLPPPSYNEQFF. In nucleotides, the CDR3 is TGCGCCAGCAGCCAACTCCCTCCTCCCTCCTACAATGAGCAGTTCTTC.

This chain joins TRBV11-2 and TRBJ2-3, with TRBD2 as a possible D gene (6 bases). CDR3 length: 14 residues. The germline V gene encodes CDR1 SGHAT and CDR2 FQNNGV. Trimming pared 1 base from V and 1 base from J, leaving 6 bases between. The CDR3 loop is CASSLASGTDTQYF. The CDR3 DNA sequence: TGTGCCAGCAGCTTAGCTAGCGGCACAGATACGCAGTATTTT.

The DNA for the CDR3 is TGTGCCAGCAGCCCAACTAGCGGAGGGATTTCTACCGGGGAGCTGTTTTTT. Translating gives CASSPTSGGISTGELFF. The chain links TRBV7-9 to TRBJ2-2; 8 bases fit TRBD2. The CDR3 is 17 residues long. The germline CDR1 and CDR2 sequences are SEHNR and FQNEAQ (reference sequence). The ends lost 5 bases at V and 5 bases at J; junction bases unmatched: 13.

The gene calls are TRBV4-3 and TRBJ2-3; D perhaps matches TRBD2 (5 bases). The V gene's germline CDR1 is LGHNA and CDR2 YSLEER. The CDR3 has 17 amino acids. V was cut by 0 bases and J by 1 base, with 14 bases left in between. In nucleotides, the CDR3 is TGCGCCAGCAGCCAAGATACCGTAGCGTTGCGCACAGATACGCAGTATTTT. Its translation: CASSQDTVALRTDTQYF.

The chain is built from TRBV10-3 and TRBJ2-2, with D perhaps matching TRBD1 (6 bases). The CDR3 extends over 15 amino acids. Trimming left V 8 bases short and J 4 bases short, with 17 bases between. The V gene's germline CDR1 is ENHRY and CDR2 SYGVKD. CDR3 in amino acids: CAILDPDSPTGELFF. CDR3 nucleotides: TGTGCCATCCTTGATCCGGACAGCCCCACCGGGGAGCTGTTTTTT.

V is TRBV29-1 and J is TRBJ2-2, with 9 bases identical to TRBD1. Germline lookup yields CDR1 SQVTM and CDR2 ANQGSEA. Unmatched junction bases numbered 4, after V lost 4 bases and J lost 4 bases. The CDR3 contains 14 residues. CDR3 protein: CSVGTGAGTGELFF. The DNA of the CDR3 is TGCAGCGTTGGGACAGGGGCGGGCACCGGGGAGCTGTTTTTT.